Below, 9 T cell receptor beta chains from the same sample are listed, as sequenced in a study of shared clonotypes between healthy human individuals. Here immunoSEQ multiplex PCR was the method, and the copy in TCRdb shows in-frame clones only, minus some. The repertoire holds over a million clones, with 95% to 97% as singletons. Sequencing used naive CD4+ T cells sorted from blood. Subset meaning: CD45RA+ positively selected. All receptors come from a man in his thirties or forties in good health.

The chain carries TRBV27 and TRBJ2-1; 10 bases match TRBD1. V gave up 5 bases and J gave up 15 bases; unmatched junction bases: 16. From germline, CDR1 is MNHEY and CDR2 SMNVEV (reference sequence). CDR3 length: 15 amino acids. The DNA of the CDR3 is TGTGCCAGCAGTGATCCGGGACAGGGGCGTTACTGGTGGTTCTTC. It encodes CASSDPGQGRYWWFF.

This clone was counted once. The V and J genes are TRBV28 and TRBJ2-7, with D possibly being TRBD2 (6 bases). The CDR3 covers 14 residues. V was trimmed by 9 bases and J by 2 bases, leaving 17 bases between them. Looked up from germline, CDR1 is MDHEN and CDR2 is SYDVKM. The CDR3 sequence: CASRGGAETYEQYF. CDR3 in DNA: TGTGCCAGTAGGGGAGGAGCGGAGACCTACGAGCAGTACTTC.

The chain recombines TRBV13 with TRBJ2-7, with 8 bases matching TRBD2. This CDR3 comprises 15 residues. J lost 3 bases, V lost 4 bases, and 8 bases had no gene match. CDR1 is PRHDT and CDR2 is FYEKMQ in the germline V gene (reference sequence). The CDR3 here is CASSSRTSFHYEQYF. CDR3 DNA: TGTGCCAGCAGCTCCCGGACTAGCTTTCACTACGAGCAGTACTTC.

This chain joins TRBV5-1 and TRBJ2-3; D remains ambiguous. Between the trimmed V and J ends, which lost 0 bases and 2 bases, there was a span of 10 bases. This CDR3 region has 15 residues. Germline values: CDR1 SGHRS, CDR2 YFSETQ. The CDR3 coding sequence is TGCGCCAGCAGCTTGGTTCTTGCTTTCACAGATACGCAGTATTTT. Protein: CASSLVLAFTDTQYF. The full variable domain, completed using reference TRBV5-1 and TRBJ2-3, is KAGVTQTPRYLIKTRGQQVTLSCSPISGHRSVSWYQQTPGQGLQFLFEYFSETQRNKGNFPGRFSGRQFSNSRSEMNVSTLELGDSALYLCASSLVLAFTDTQYFGPGTRLTVL.

About this clone: This sample also contains other DNA sequences that code for the same CDR3. The chain employs TRBV5-4 and TRBJ1-1, with a tentative D call TRBD1 (6 bases). The CDR3 has 12 residues. Trimming removed 5 bases at V and 4 bases at J, with 9 bases between. The germline V gene has CDR1 SGHNT and CDR2 YYREEE (reference sequence). The CDR3 DNA is TGTGCCAGCAGTGGCAGGGGCACTGAAGCTTTCTTT. Encoded protein: CASSGRGTEAFF. Full variable domain (outside the CDR3, taken from reference TRBV5-4 and TRBJ1-1): ETGVTQSPTHLIKTRGQQVTLRCSSQSGHNTVSWYQQALGQGPQFIFQYYREEENGRGNFPPRFSGLQFPNYSSELNVNALELDDSALYLCASSGRGTEAFFGQGTRLTVV.

On this clone itself: An end of the junction differs from the germline gene, which may be a read error. This chain joins TRBV7-7 and TRBJ2-5; D unclear. Germline-derived CDR1 and CDR2 are SSHAT and FNYEAQ (reference sequence). The CDR3 has 17 amino acids. The CDR3 loop reads CASSLGFGGPGVSTQYF. CDR3 in DNA: TGTGCTAGCAGCTTAGGGTTCGGTGGACCCGGAGTGTCGACCCAGTACTTC.

The chain is built from TRBV27 and TRBJ2-1, with 10 bases aligning to TRBD2. The CDR3 has 15 residues. Trimming took 9 bases from V and 4 from J; bases not matched to a gene: 9. Germline V gene sequence: CDR1 MNHEY, CDR2 SMNVEV (reference sequence). In DNA, the CDR3 is TGTGCCAGTACCTTAGCGGGAGGTCTATACAATGAGCAGTTCTTC. It specifies CASTLAGGLYNEQFF.

The gene calls are TRBV2 and TRBJ1-1; 8 bases are shared with TRBD1. The germline V gene encodes CDR1 SNHLY and CDR2 FYNNEI. The CDR3 totals 14 residues. Losses at the gene ends were 1 base for V and 6 bases for J; bases not matched to a gene: 4. CDR3 nucleotides: TGTGCCAGCAGTGAAGGACAGGGGTTTTCTGAAGCTTTCTTT. It specifies CASSEGQGFSEAFF.

V gene TRBV18 combines with J gene TRBJ2-1, with TRBD2 matching 7 bases. From germline, CDR1 is KGHSH and CDR2 LQKENI. The V and J ends lost 3 bases and 5 bases, in that order; junction bases with no gene match: 7. The CDR3 runs to 15 residues. As DNA, the CDR3 is TGTGCCAGCTCACCTCCGGGACTACAAAACAATGAGCAGTTCTTC. Its translation is CASSPPGLQNNEQFF.